Sequencing of this T cell receptor beta chain was carried out in a study of blood T cell repertoires in COVID-19 (TCRdb year 2020). About the study as a whole: The collaborator samples originated in the United States, Italy and Spain and spanned the acute and convalescent phases of COVID-19. Subjects who had been exposed to COVID-19, were actively infected with it, or had recovered from it provided the deeply sampled blood TCRbeta repertoires that made up the dataset. The prospective study material was composed of cDNA or gDNA derived from T cells, B-cell-depleted T cells, or PBMCs. Nearly every sample came with metadata listing a de-identified subject ID, COVID-19 status, age in years and sex. Samples were obtained from the ongoing ImmuneRACE study (first 160 participants) and from over 1,000 subjects provided by 6 global collaborators. The repertoires were released in a freely available public database meant as a resource for research on the immune response to SARS-CoV-2. HLA class I and class II types, where available, came from metadata supplied by the sample provider rather than from assay-based typing.

The immunoSEQ Assay, a bias-controlled multiplex PCR, was used to amplify TCRbeta CDR3 regions from genomic DNA. The original methods were these. The number of nucleated cells in each sample was estimated by amplification of reference gene primers within the assay. To quantify the absolute abundance of each unique TCRbeta CDR3 rearrangement, sequence reads were collapsed and filtered. For each sample, productive Simpson clonality was calculated as the square root of Simpson's diversity index across productive rearrangements. TCRdb stores this immuneACCESS table with in-frame sequences only. Part of the clones is absent; in the studies checked, under half of the shortfall reflects unresolved V genes, and no reason is known for the rest. The V and J calls and clone size come from that table; D and trimming were worked out from the DNA. The sample contains about 260,000 clones, 85% to 90% of them found a single time. The biggest ten clones account for 3.7% of the sample.

Overall study outcomes, separate from this receptor: How much clinical and demographic metadata was included differed by source and by participant, and the metadata was provided uncurated.

As regards this clone: Its specific antigen is unknown. Nothing much larger sits one base from this clone, and base qualities are not available.

The collaborating institutions used their own protocols to collect whole blood in K2EDTA tubes. Collaborator samples were shipped for TCRbeta analysis as frozen whole blood, isolated PBMCs, or DNA extracted from either sample type. Including the terminal cysteine and phenylalanine, the CDR3 comprises 15 residues. CDR3 DNA only is kept here, 45 bases in frame from base 1. Via the germline V gene, CDR1 is MGHRA and CDR2 YSYEKL. V is trimmed back by 4 bases and J by 7 bases, and the junction contains 9 bases that no gene match accounts for. This sequence uses TRBV4-1 and TRBJ1-1, with TRBD1 matching 10 junction bases. The sample was peripheral blood. This TCR was sampled from a middle-aged woman with acute or convalescent COVID-19. The DNA sequence is as follows: TGCGCCAGCAGCCCGGTGACAGGGGGCTACGGTGAAGCTTTCTTT. Its protein is CASSPVTGGYGEAFF.